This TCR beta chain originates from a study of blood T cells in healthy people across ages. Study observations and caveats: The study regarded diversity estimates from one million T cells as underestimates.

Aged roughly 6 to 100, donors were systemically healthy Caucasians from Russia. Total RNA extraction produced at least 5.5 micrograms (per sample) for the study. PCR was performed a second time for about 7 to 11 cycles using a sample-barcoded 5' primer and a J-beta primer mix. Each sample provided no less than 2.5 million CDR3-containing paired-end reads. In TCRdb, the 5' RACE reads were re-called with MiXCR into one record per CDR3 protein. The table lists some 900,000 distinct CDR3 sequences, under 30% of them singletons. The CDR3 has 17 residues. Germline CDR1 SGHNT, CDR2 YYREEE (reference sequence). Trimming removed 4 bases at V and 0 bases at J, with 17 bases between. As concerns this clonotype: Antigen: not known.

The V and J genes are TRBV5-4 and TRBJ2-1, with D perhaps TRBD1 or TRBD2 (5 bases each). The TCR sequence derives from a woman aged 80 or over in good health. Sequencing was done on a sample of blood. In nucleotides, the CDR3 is TGTGCCAGCAGCCCACTCCATCCAGGGAGCTCCTACAATGAGCAGTTCTTC. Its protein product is CASSPLHPGSSYNEQFF.